The clone carrying this T cell receptor beta chain is a singleton in its sample. This entry comes from a study of cytomegalovirus exposure and HLA in healthy donors. CDR3 length: 17 residues. Germline V CDR1 and CDR2: SGHVS, FQNEAQ. Trimming shortened V by 3 bases and J by 1 base, and 16 bases separated the two germline ends. The PCR ran on 60 Vbeta and 13 Jbeta primers. Some clones are missing from TCRdb's copy, which holds only in-frame ones; the method was immunoSEQ multiplex PCR. Of 120,000 or so clones listed, 82% are singletons. The receptor was derived from a young woman in good health and CMV-seronegative. The genes are TRBV7-8 and TRBJ1-5; D perhaps matches TRBD1 (6 bases). Input material: PBMCs. CDR3 bases: TGTGCCAGCAGCTTGAGGACTGGGGGCAGGAGCAATCAGCCCCAGCATTTT. The encoded protein is CASSLRTGGRSNQPQHF. Drawing the rest from reference TRBV7-8 and TRBJ1-5, the complete variable domain is GAGVSQSPRYKVAKRGQDVALRCDPISGHVSLFWYQQALGQGPEFLTYFQNEAQLDKSGLPSDRFFAERPEGSVSTLKIQRTQQEDSAVYLCASSLRTGGRSNQPQHFGDGTRLSIL.